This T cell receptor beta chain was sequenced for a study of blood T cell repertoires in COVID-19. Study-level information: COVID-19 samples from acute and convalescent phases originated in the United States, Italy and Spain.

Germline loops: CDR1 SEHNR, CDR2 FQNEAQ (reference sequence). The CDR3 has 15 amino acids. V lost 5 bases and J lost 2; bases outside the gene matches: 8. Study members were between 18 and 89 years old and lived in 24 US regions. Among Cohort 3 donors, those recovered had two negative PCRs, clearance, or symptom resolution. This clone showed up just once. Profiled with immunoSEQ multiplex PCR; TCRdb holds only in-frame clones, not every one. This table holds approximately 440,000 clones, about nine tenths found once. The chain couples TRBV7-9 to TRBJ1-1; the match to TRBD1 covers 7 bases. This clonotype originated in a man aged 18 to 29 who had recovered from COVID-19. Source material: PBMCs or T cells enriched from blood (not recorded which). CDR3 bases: TGTGCCAGCAGCACCCTCCAGGGGGGCAACACTGAAGCTTTCTTT. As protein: CASSTLQGGNTEAFF.